This T cell receptor beta chain was sequenced for a study of HIV-infected children after antiretroviral therapy interruption. Study-wide context: Four children interrupted treatment; four stayed on continuous treatment. Weeks 0, 48 and 150 were sampled under continuous treatment. EBV and CMV exposure was recorded in most children.

The TCR library was built from RNA with a 3' RACE protocol and unique molecular identifiers. TCRdb re-analysed the 3' RACE reads in MiXCR, keeping a single row per CDR3 protein. The table includes about 83,000 distinct CDR3 sequences, approximately 6.9% detected once. The treatment was: PENTA 11 planned treatment interruption arm or continuous ART arm. Naive CD4+ CD45RA+ CD45RO- T cells were FACS-sorted from thawed PBMCs. V was clipped by 7 bases and J by 0 bases, with 10 bases between them. CDR1 and CDR2 from the germline V gene are MNHNY and SVGAGI (reference sequence). The CDR3 length is 13 residues. This clonotype appeared a few times.

The chain is built from TRBV6-6 and TRBJ2-7, with D possibly being TRBD1 or TRBD2 (6 bases each). The sequences come from CD45RA+ CD4+ T cells from PBMCs, pooled from several time points, collected from a donor given antiretroviral therapy, either interrupted or continuous. Subset meaning: naive CD4+ CD45RA+ CD45RO- T cells. The TCR sequence derives from a pool of human donors with HIV. CDR3 nucleotides: TGTGCCAGCAAGGGGGGCAGCTCCTACGAGCAGTACTTC. Translating gives CASKGGSSYEQYF.